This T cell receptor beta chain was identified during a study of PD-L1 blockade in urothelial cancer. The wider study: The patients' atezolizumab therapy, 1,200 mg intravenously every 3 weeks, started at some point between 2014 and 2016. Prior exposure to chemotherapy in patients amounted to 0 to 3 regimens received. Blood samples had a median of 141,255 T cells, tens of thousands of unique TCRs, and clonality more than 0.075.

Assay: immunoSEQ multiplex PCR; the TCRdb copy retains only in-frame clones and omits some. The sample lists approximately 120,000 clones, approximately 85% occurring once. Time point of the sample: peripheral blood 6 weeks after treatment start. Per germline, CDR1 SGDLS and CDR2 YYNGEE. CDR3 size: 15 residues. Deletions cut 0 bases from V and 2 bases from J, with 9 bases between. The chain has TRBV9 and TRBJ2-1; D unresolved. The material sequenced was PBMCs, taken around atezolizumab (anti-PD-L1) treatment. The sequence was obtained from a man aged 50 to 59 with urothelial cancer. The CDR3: CASSVVPQAYNEQFF. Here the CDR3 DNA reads TGTGCCAGCAGCGTAGTTCCGCAGGCCTACAATGAGCAGTTCTTC.